Presented here are 9 T cell receptor beta chains from one specimen sequenced in a study of cytomegalovirus exposure and HLA in healthy donors. The PCR employed 60 Vbeta primers together with 13 Jbeta primers. Sequencing used immunoSEQ multiplex PCR; TCRdb keeps in-frame clones, though not all of them. The sample has roughly 180,000 clones; more than 65% are singletons. Sequenced sample: PBMCs. The origin of the receptors is a woman aged 25-40 years in good health and CMV-seropositive.

The chain employs TRBV7-6 and TRBJ1-4, with D unresolved. Germline-derived CDR1 and CDR2 are SGHVS and FNYEAQ. V lost 1 base and J lost 5, with 11 bases in between. The CDR3 length is 15 residues. DNA for the CDR3: TGTGCCAGCAGCTTAGGGAGGGAGAGGAATGAAAAACTGTTTTTT. Its translation is CASSLGRERNEKLFF.

V usage is TRBV29-1 and J usage is TRBJ2-1; 9 bases are shared with TRBD1. Looked up from germline, CDR1 is SQVTM and CDR2 is ANQGSEA. Germline trimming cut 6 bases from V and 6 bases from J; bases unmatched to any gene: 3. CDR3 length equals 12 residues. This chain's CDR3 is CSVRTGVNEQFF. As DNA, the CDR3 is TGCAGCGTCCGGACAGGGGTCAATGAGCAGTTCTTC.

V gene TRBV4-2 combines with J gene TRBJ2-5; 7 nucleotides agree with TRBD1. V lost 0 bases, J lost 2 bases, and 0 bases stayed unmatched. There are 14 residues in the CDR3. Germline CDR1 is LGHNA and CDR2 is YNFKEQ. The chain's CDR3 is CASSQEDRQETQYF. CDR3 DNA: TGTGCCAGCAGCCAAGAGGACAGGCAAGAGACCCAGTACTTC.

The chain has TRBV7-6 and TRBJ2-3; possibly TRBD2 for D (5 bases). The germline V gene has CDR1 SGHVS and CDR2 FNYEAQ. The CDR3 consists of 16 residues. V was trimmed by 1 base and J by 6 bases, leaving 17 bases between them. For the CDR3, the DNA is TGTGCCAGCAGCTTAGGAGGGCGGCCCCCAGCGGATACGCAGTATTTT. Amino acids: CASSLGGRPPADTQYF.

Comment on this clone: A read error may produce the germline difference seen at one junction end. The V call is TRBV13, the J call TRBJ2-3, with 9 positions matching TRBD2. Per the germline V gene, CDR1 is PRHDT and CDR2 is FYEKMQ (reference sequence). This CDR3 region has 18 residues. DNA of the CDR3: TGTGCCAGCAGCGTAGGAGCGGGGGGCATAGGGGGCACAGATACGCAGTATTTT. Its translation is CASSVGAGGIGGTDTQYF. The whole variable domain, filled in from reference TRBV13 and TRBJ2-3, reads AAGVIQSPRHLIKEKRETATLKCYPIPRHDTVYWYQQGPGQDPQFLISFYEKMQSDKGSIPDRFSAQQFSDYHSELNMSSLELGDSALYFCASSVGAGGIGGTDTQYFGPGTRLTVL.

V gene TRBV5-1 combines with J gene TRBJ1-1, with D maybe TRBD1 (5 bases). The CDR3 length is 15 residues. Per germline, CDR1 SGHRS and CDR2 YFSETQ. V was pared by 4 bases and J by 1 base, with 14 bases between. The CDR3 spells CASSLGPGGNTEAFF. The DNA for the CDR3 is TGCGCCAGCAGCCTGGGACCCGGAGGGAACACTGAAGCTTTCTTT.

This chain uses TRBV11-3 with TRBJ2-7, with 10 nucleotides matching TRBD1. Per germline, CDR1 SGHNT and CDR2 YENEEA. This CDR3 contains 16 residues. The V gene end was trimmed by 1 base and the J gene end by 5 bases; junction bases not matched to a gene: 8. The CDR3 DNA follows: TGTGCCAGCAGCTTAGGATCCGGGACAGGGGACCACGAGCAGTACTTC. Translation: CASSLGSGTGDHEQYF. Complete variable domain (other parts from reference TRBV11-3 and TRBJ2-7): EAGVVQSPRYKIIEKKQPVAFWCNPISGHNTLYWYLQNLGQGPELLIRYENEEAVDDSQLPKDRFSAERLKGVDSTLKIQPAELGDSAVYLCASSLGSGTGDHEQYFGPGTRLTVT.

This rearrangement joins TRBV30 to TRBJ1-4, with a possible D match to TRBD1 (5 bases). Trimming removed 4 bases from V and 2 bases from J, with 8 bases in between. Germline V gene sequence: CDR1 GTSNPN, CDR2 SVGIG (reference sequence). CDR3 length: 13 amino acids. This CDR3 reads CAWNRMTNEKLFF. The CDR3 coding sequence is TGTGCCTGGAACAGGATGACTAATGAAAAACTGTTTTTT.

This clone was detected only a few times. The rearrangement uses TRBV28 and TRBJ2-2, with D hard to call. This CDR3 comprises 16 residues. In germline, CDR1 is MDHEN, CDR2 SYDVKM. Deletions cut 6 bases from V and 4 bases from J, with 18 bases between. CDR3: CASSRPTEVVTGELFF. The CDR3 nucleotides read TGTGCCAGCAGCCGGCCCACTGAGGTTGTCACCGGGGAGCTGTTTTTT.